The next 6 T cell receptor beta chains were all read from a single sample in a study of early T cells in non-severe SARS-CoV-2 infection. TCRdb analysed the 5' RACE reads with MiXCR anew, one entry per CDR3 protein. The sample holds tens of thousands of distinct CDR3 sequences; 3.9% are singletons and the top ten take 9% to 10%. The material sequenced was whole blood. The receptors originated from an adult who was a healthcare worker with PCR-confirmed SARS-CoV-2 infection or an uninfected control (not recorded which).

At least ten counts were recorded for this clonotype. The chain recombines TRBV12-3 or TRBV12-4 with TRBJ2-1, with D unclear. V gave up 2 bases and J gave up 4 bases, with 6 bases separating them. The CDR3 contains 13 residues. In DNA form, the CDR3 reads TGTGCCAGCAGTTTACGAAGATACAATGAGCAGTTCTTC. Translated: CASSLRRYNEQFF.

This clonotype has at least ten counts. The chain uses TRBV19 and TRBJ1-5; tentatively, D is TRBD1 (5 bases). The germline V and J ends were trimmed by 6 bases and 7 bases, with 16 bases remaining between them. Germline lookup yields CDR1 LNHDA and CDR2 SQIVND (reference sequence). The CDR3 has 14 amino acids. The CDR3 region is CASRTNGARQPQHF. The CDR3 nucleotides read TGTGCCAGTAGAACCAACGGGGCGAGACAGCCCCAGCATTTT.

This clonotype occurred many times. CDR3 sequence reads: CATSDLVHKRVIASEKLFF. For the CDR3, the DNA is TGTGCCACCAGTGATTTGGTTCACAAAAGAGTAATTGCGAGTGAAAAACTGTTTTTT. The chain employs TRBV24-1 and TRBJ1-4; D not certain. The CDR3 extends over 19 amino acids. Germline V gene data show CDR1 as KGHDR and CDR2 as SFDVKD. The V gene lost 0 bases and the J gene lost 7 bases, with 23 bases spanning the gap.

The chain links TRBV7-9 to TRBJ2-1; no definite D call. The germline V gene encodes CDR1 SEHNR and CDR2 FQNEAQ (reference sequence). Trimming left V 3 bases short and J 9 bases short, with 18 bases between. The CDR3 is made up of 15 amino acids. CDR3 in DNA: TGTGCCAGCAGCTTGAACACCGGAGCTAAGCGTGAGCAGTTCTTC. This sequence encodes CASSLNTGAKREQFF.

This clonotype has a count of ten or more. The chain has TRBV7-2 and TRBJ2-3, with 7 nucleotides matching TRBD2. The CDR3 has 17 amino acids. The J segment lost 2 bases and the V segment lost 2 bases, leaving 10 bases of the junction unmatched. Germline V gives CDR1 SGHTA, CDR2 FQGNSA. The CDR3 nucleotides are TGTGCCAGCAGCTTAACGCAAGGGCTAGCGGTCACAGATACGCAGTATTTT. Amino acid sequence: CASSLTQGLAVTDTQYF.

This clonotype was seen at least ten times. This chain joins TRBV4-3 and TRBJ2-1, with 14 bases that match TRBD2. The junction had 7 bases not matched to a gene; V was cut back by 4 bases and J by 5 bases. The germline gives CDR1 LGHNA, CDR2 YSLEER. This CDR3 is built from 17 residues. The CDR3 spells CASSPGTSGRKNNEQFF. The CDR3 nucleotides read TGCGCCAGCAGCCCAGGGACTAGCGGGAGAAAAAACAATGAGCAGTTCTTC.